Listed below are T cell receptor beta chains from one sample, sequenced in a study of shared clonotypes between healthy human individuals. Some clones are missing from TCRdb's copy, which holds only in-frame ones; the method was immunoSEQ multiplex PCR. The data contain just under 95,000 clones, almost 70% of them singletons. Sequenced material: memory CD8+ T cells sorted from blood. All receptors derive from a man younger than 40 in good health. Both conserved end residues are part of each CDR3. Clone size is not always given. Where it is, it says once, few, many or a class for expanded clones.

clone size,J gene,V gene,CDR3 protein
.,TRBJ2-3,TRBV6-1,CASSDVSGTGGDTQYF
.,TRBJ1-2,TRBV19,CASSREVGWDGYTF
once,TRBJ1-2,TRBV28,CASNVRGKGYGYTF
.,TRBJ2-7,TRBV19,CASSMVTSGRRSSYEQYF
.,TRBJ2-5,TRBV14,CASSPRLGETQYF
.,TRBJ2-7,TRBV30,CAWSAQGVYEQYF
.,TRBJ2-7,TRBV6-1,CASPGPTYEQYF
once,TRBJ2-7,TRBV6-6,CASRGLDYEQYF
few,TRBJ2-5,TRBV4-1,CASSQMGLASQYF
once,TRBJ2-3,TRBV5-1,CASSLTSAFTDTQYF
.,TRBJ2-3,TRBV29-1,CSVESLNTQYF
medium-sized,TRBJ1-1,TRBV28,CATARNTEAFF
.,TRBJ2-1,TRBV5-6,CASSGDLGNEQFF
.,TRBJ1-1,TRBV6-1,CASSEVSGDRGIKAFF
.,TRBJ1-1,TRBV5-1,CASSLLPENTEAFF
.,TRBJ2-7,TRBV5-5,CASSFPGTSAVYYEQYF
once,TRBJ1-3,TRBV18,CASSRETGNTIYF
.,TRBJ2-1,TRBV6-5,CASSYPSGGTNEQFF
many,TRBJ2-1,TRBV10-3,CAISDREDSPYNEQFF
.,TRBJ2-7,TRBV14,CASSQKSDGTYEQYF
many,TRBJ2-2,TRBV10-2,CASSPVEPYTGELFF
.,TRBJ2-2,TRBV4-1,CASSQGPTTGELFF
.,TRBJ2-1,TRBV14,CASSQMTSGLYNEQFF
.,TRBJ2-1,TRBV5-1,CASSLRLADNEQFF
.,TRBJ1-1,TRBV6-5,CASSLLGGGSEAFF
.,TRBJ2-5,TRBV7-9,CASSLGLYQETQYF
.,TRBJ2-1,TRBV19,CASSEPSGQTYNEQFF
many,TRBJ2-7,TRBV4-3,CASSQEATSDYEQYF
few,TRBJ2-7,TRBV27,CASSLGSGYEQYF
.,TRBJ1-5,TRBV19,CASSFAGGQPQHF
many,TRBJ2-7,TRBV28,CASSPGVWEQYF
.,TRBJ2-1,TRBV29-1,CSVRVWAGVFNEQFF
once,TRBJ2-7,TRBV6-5,CASSPTGSYEQYF
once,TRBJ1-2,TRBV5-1,CASSLYPLTGTNYGYTF
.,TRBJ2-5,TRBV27,CASSLLWENGEETQYF
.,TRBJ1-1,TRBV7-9,CASSFILANTEAFF
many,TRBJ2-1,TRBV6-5,CASIAIDRGYNEQFF
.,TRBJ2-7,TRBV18,CASSGRGSYEQYF
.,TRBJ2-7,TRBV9,CASSANGQSYEQYF
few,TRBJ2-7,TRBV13,CASSLGLGTPSYEQYF
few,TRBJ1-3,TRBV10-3,CAISGHSSGNTIYF
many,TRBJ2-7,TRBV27,CASSIYPTTDEQYF
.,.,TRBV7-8,CASSLVPGGYEQYF
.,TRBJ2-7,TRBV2,CASEGQGFGEQYF
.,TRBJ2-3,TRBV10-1,CASSPAGGSLGTQYF
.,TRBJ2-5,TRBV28,CASRPPGGGQTQYF
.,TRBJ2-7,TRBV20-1,CSARVDWEQYF
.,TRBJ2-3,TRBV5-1,CASSPGQGTDTQYF
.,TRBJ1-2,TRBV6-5,CASWGGGGYTF
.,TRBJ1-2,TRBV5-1,CASAPGQGAYGYTF
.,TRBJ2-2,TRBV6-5,CASSASLLGPGELFF
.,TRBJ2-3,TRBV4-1,CASSQDGTSGRTDTQYF
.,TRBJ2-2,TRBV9,CASSASLAGDTGELFF
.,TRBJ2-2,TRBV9,CASSVAGGGRTGELFF
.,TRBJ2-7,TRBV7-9,CAGSAPGQGHYEQYF
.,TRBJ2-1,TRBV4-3,CASSHSSVEQFF
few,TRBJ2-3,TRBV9,CASSVEWGSTDTQYF
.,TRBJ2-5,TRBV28,CASSQIETQYF
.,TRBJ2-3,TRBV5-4,CASSRGGRISPDTQYF